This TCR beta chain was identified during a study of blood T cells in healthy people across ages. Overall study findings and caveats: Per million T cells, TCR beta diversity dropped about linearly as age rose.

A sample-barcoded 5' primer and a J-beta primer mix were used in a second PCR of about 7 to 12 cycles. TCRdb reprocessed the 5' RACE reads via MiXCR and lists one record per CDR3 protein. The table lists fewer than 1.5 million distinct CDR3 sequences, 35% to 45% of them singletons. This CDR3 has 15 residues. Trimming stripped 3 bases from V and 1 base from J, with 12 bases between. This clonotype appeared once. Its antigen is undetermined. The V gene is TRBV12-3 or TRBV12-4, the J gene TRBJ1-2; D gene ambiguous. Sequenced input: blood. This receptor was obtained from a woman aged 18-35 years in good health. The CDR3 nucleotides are TGTGCCAGCAGTTTGAGCGGTTCAAGTAACTATGGCTACACCTTC. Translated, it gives CASSLSGSSNYGYTF.